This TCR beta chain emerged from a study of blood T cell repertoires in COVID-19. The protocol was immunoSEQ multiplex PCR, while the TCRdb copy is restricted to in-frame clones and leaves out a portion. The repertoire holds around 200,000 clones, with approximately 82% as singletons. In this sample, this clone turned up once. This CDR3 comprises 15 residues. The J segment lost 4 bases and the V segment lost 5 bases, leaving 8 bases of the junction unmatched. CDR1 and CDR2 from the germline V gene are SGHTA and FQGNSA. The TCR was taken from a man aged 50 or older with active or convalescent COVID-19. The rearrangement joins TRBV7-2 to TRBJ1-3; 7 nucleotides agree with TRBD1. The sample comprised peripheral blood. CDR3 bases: TGTGCCAGCAGCCCTGACAGGGTCAGAGGAAACACCATATATTTT. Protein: CASSPDRVRGNTIYF.